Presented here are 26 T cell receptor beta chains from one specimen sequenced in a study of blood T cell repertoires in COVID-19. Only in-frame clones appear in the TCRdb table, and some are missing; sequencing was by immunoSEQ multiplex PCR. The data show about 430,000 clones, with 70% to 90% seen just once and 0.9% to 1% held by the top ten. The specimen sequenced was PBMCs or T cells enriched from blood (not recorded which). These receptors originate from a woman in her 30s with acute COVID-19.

This CDR3 reads CASSFGTVTEAFF. The CDR3 bases are TGTGCCAGCAGTTTCGGGACAGTTACTGAAGCTTTCTTT. The chain uses TRBV27 and TRBJ1-1; 7 bases fit TRBD1. With V trimmed by 3 bases and J by 5 bases, 3 bases remained unmatched. The CDR3 has 13 residues. The germline V gene encodes CDR1 MNHEY and CDR2 SMNVEV (reference sequence).

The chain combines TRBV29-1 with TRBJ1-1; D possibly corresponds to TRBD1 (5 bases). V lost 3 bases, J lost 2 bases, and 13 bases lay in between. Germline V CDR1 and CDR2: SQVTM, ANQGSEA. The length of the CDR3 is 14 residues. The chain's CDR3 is CSVDREATNTEAFF. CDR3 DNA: TGCAGCGTTGACAGGGAGGCGACTAACACTGAAGCTTTCTTT.

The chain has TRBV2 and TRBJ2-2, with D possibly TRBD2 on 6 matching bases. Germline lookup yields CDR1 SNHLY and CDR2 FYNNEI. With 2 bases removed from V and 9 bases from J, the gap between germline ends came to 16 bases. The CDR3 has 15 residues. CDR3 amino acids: CASSERGNIGRELFF. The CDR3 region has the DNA TGTGCCAGCAGTGAACGGGGGAACATCGGACGGGAGCTGTTTTTT.

The DNA of the CDR3 is TGTGCCTGGTCTACGGGGGTCACAGATACGCAGTATTTT. This sequence encodes CAWSTGVTDTQYF. This chain uses TRBV30 with TRBJ2-3, with a possible D match to TRBD2 (6 bases). The CDR3 totals 13 residues. V was trimmed by 5 bases and J by 2 bases, leaving 11 bases between them. CDR1 GTSNPN and CDR2 SVGIG come from the germline V gene (reference sequence).

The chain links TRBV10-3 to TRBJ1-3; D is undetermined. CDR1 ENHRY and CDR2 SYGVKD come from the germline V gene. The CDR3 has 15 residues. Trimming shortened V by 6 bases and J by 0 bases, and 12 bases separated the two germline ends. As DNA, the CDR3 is TGTGCCATCAGACAGAGCAGGTTCTCTGGAAACACCATATATTTT. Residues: CAIRQSRFSGNTIYF.

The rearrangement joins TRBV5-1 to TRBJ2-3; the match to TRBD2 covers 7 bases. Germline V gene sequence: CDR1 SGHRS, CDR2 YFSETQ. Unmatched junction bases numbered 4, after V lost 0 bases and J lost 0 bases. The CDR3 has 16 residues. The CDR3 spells CASSLGLAVSTDTQYF. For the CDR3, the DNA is TGCGCCAGCAGCTTGGGGCTAGCGGTGAGCACAGATACGCAGTATTTT. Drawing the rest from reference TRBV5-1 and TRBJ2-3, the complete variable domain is KAGVTQTPRYLIKTRGQQVTLSCSPISGHRSVSWYQQTPGQGLQFLFEYFSETQRNKGNFPGRFSGRQFSNSRSEMNVSTLELGDSALYLCASSLGLAVSTDTQYFGPGTRLTVL.

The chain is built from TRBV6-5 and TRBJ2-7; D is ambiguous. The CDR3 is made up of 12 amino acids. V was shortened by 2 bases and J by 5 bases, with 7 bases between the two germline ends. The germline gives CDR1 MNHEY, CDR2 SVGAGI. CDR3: CASSYHGDEQYF. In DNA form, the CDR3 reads TGTGCCAGCAGTTACCATGGAGACGAGCAGTACTTC.

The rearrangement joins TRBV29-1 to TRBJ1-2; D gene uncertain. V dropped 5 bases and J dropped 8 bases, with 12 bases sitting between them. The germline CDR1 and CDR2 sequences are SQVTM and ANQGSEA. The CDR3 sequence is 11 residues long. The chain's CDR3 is CSVRGFPGYTF. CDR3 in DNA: TGCAGCGTTCGGGGTTTCCCCGGCTACACCTTC.

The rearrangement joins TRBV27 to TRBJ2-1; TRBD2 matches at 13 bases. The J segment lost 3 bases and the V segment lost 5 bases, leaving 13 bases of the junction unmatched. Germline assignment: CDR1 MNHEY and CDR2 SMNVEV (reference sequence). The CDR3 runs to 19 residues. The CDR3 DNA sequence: TGTGCCAGCAGTCCACTCGGAACTAGCGGGGGGGTATTCTACAATGAGCAGTTCTTC. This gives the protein CASSPLGTSGGVFYNEQFF.

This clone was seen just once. The CDR3 nucleotides read TGTGCCAGCTCACCAGGTAGGGGGCAGCGGAACATTCAGTACTTC. Its protein product is CASSPGRGQRNIQYF. The chain employs TRBV18 and TRBJ2-4; the match to TRBD1 covers 7 bases. V dropped 2 bases and J dropped 7; count of bases not matched to a gene: 8. CDR3 size: 15 residues. The germline CDR1 and CDR2 sequences are KGHSH and LQKENI.

CDR3 nucleotides: TGTGCCAGTAGTACGTGGGACACCCCCTACGAGCAGTACTTC. It codes for CASSTWDTPYEQYF. The genes are TRBV19 and TRBJ2-7, with D possibly TRBD1 on 6 matching bases. The germline V and J ends were trimmed by 4 bases and 2 bases, with 12 bases remaining between them. This CDR3 spans 14 amino acids. CDR1 and CDR2 (germline): LNHDA, SQIVND (reference sequence).

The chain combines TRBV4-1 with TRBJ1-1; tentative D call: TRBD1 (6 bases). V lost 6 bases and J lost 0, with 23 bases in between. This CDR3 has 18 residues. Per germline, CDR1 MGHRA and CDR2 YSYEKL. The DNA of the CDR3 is TGCGCCAGCAGACCTCTCGTACAGGGAACGTCTGTGAACACTGAAGCTTTCTTT. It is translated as CASRPLVQGTSVNTEAFF.

CDR3 amino acids: CASSRTANTEAFF. DNA of the CDR3: TGCGCCAGCAGCCGAACAGCGAACACTGAAGCTTTCTTT. J is TRBJ1-1 and V is TRBV4-3, with D unclear. Trimming stripped 4 bases from V and 1 base from J, with 7 bases between. Per germline, CDR1 LGHNA and CDR2 YSLEER. The CDR3 totals 13 residues.

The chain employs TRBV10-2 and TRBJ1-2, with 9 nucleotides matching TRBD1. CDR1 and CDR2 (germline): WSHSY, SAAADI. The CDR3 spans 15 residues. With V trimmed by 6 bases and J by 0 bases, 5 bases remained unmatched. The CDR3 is CASRRQGEANYGYTF. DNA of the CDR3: TGCGCCAGCAGAAGACAGGGGGAAGCTAACTATGGCTACACCTTC.

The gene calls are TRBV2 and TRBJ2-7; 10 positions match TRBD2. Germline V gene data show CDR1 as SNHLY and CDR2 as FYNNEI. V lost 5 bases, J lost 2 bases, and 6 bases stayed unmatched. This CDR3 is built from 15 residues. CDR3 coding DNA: TGTGCCAGCAGTCCTCTAGCGGGGGTTACCTACGAGCAGTACTTC. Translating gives CASSPLAGVTYEQYF.

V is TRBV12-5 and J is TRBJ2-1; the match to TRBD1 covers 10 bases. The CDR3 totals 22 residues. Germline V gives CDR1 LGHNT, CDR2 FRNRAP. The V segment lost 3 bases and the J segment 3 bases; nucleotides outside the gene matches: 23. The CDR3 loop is CASGLTRDGQGVLRWNYNEQFF. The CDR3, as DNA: TGTGCTAGTGGTTTAACACGTGACGGACAGGGGGTTCTTCGGTGGAACTACAATGAGCAGTTCTTC.

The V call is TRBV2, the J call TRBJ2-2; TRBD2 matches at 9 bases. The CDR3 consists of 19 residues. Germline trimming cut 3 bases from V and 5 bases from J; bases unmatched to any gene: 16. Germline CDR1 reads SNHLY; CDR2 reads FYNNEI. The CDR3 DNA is TGTGCCAGCAGTGAGACATATTACAGCGGGGGGCCGATGACCGGGGAGCTGTTTTTT. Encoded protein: CASSETYYSGGPMTGELFF. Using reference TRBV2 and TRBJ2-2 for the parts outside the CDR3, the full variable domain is EPEVTQTPSHQVTQMGQEVILRCVPISNHLYFYWYRQILGQKVEFLVSFYNNEISEKSEIFDDQFSVERPDGSNFTLKIRSTKLEDSAMYFCASSETYYSGGPMTGELFFGEGSRLTVL.

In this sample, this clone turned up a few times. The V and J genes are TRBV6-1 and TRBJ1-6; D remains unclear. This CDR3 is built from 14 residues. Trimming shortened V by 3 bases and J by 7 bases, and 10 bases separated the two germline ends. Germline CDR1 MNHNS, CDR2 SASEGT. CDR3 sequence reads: CASSDGLTNSPLHF. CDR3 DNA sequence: TGTGCCAGCAGTGACGGTCTTACCAATTCACCCCTCCACTTT.

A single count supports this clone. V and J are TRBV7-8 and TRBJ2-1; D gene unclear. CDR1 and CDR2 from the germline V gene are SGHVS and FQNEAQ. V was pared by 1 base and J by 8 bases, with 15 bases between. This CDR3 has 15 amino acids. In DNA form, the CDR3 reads TGTGCCAGCAGCTTAGTTTCTAGATTCGTGGATGAGCAGTTCTTC. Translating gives CASSLVSRFVDEQFF. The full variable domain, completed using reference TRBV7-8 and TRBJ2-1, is GAGVSQSPRYKVAKRGQDVALRCDPISGHVSLFWYQQALGQGPEFLTYFQNEAQLDKSGLPSDRFFAERPEGSVSTLKIQRTQQEDSAVYLCASSLVSRFVDEQFFGPGTRLTVL.

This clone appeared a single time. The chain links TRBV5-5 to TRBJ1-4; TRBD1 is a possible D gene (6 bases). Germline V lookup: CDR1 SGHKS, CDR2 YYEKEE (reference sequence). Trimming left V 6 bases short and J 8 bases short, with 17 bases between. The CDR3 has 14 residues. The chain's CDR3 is CASTAGTSGEKLFF. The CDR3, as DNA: TGTGCCAGCACCGCCGGGACAAGTGGAGAAAAACTGTTTTTT.

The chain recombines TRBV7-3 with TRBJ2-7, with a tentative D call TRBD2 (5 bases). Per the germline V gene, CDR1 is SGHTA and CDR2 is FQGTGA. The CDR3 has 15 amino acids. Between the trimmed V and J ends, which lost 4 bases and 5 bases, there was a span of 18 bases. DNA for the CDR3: TGTGCCAGCAGCTCTCCCACGGAGGTGCGGAACGAGCAGTACTTC. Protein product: CASSSPTEVRNEQYF.

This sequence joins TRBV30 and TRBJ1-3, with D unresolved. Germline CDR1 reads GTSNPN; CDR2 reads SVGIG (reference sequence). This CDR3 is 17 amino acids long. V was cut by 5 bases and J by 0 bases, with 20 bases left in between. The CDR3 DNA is TGTGCCTGGCAGAGAGAAGCAGGAACTTACTCTGGAAACACCATATATTTT. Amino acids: CAWQREAGTYSGNTIYF.

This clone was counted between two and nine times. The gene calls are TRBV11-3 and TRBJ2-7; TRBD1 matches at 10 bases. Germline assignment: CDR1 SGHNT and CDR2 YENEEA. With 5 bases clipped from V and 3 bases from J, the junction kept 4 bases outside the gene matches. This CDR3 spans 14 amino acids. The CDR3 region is CASSPRDRGYEQYF. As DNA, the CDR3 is TGTGCCAGCAGCCCCCGGGACAGGGGCTACGAGCAGTACTTC.

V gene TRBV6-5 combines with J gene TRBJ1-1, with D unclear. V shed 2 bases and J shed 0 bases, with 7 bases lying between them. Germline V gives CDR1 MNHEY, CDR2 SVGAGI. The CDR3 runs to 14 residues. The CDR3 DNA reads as TGTGCCAGCAGTTACGGCAGATTGAACACTGAAGCTTTCTTT. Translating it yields CASSYGRLNTEAFF.

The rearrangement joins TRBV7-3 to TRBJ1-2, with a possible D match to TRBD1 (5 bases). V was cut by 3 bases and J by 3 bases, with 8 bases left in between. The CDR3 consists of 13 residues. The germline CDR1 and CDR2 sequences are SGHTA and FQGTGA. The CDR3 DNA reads TGTGCCAGCAGCTTTTCGGGGGACTATGGCTACACCTTC. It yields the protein CASSFSGDYGYTF.

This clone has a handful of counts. CDR3 residues: CASRFRVSTAYNEQFF. CDR3 in DNA: TGTGCCAGCAGGTTCAGGGTTTCAACGGCGTACAATGAGCAGTTCTTC. The chain carries TRBV5-4 and TRBJ2-1, with D perhaps TRBD1 (5 bases). Germline assignment: CDR1 SGHNT and CDR2 YYREEE (reference sequence). CDR3 length equals 16 residues. Trimming took off 5 bases at V and 4 bases at J, with 19 bases between the two ends. The full variable domain, with the rest looked up from reference TRBV5-4 and TRBJ2-1, is ETGVTQSPTHLIKTRGQQVTLRCSSQSGHNTVSWYQQALGQGPQFIFQYYREEENGRGNFPPRFSGLQFPNYSSELNVNALELDDSALYLCASRFRVSTAYNEQFFGPGTRLTVL.